The next 16 T cell receptor beta chains were all read from a single sample in a study of post-analysis software for immune sequencing data. Study-wide findings and caveats: Among roughly 5 TRBV segments more frequent in patients than controls were TRBV5-6, TRBV5-1 and TRBV20-1.

The antigens for these receptors are not known. Incorporated into the TCR beta cDNA libraries were unique molecular identifiers, which served to reduce PCR and sequencing biases. TCRdb used MiXCR to reprocess the PCR reads, holding one entry per CDR3 protein. Of fewer than 900,000 distinct CDR3 sequences in the sample, about half were seen once. Sequencing used blood. These receptors were obtained from a girl aged 5 to 17 with multiple sclerosis.

The chain uses TRBV20-1 and TRBJ1-5; 7 bases map to TRBD1. The CDR3 has 13 amino acids. In germline, CDR1 is DFQATT, CDR2 SNEGSKA (reference sequence). V was clipped by 5 bases and J by 6 bases; unmatched bases: 7. DNA for the CDR3: TGCAGTGCTTTTGGACAGGTGACTCAGCCCCAGCATTTT. It encodes CSAFGQVTQPQHF.

Comment on this clonotype: At one end the junction does not follow the germline gene, possibly because of a read error. V and J are TRBV7-2 and TRBJ2-3, with D possibly being TRBD1 (5 bases). The CDR3 sequence is 13 residues long. The germline CDR1 and CDR2 sequences are SGHTA and FQGNSA. The CDR3 loop is CASSSIHTGTQYF. The CDR3 DNA reads as TGTGCCAGCAGCTCCATACACACAGGTACGCAGTATTTT.

This sequence joins TRBV28 and TRBJ1-2; a weak D match, TRBD1 (5 bases). V was clipped by 2 bases and J by 3 bases, with 7 bases between them. Germline V gene lookup returns CDR1 MDHEN and CDR2 SYDVKM. This CDR3 has 13 amino acids. CDR3 protein: CASSLGRDYGYTF. The CDR3 region has the DNA TGTGCCAGCAGTTTAGGCAGGGACTATGGCTACACCTTC.

The chain combines TRBV20-1 with TRBJ2-4; 7 bases are a match to TRBD2. Matching the DNA end better, TRBJ2-5 makes the J call doubtful. The germline gives CDR1 DFQATT, CDR2 SNEGSKA (reference sequence). CDR3 length equals 15 residues. Here the CDR3 reads CSASEFLGGQETQYF. DNA of the CDR3: TGCAGTGCTAGCGAATTTCTGGGGGGGCAAGAGACCCAGTACTTC.

V usage is TRBV7-8 and J usage is TRBJ1-5; 8 positions agree with TRBD1. The J segment lost 3 bases and the V segment lost 3 bases, leaving 7 bases of the junction unmatched. The CDR3 has 16 residues. Germline V gene data show CDR1 as SGHVS and CDR2 as FQNEAQ. The CDR3 nucleotides are TGTGCCAGCAGCTTGGGTAGGACAGGGTACAATCAGCCCCAGCATTTT. Translating it yields CASSLGRTGYNQPQHF.

This clonotype has just a few counts. The rearrangement uses TRBV5-1 and TRBJ2-3; D uncertain. Per germline, CDR1 SGHRS and CDR2 YFSETQ. Trimming stripped 4 bases from V and 2 bases from J, with 14 bases between. The CDR3 consists of 15 residues. The CDR3 DNA sequence: TGCGCCAGCAGCCATCCCGGGCCCCACACAGATACGCAGTATTTT. Translation gives CASSHPGPHTDTQYF.

The chain joins TRBV20-1 to TRBJ1-6; D is unclear. V lost 5 bases, J lost 15 bases, and 11 bases lay in between. This CDR3 contains 10 residues. The germline V gene encodes CDR1 DFQATT and CDR2 SNEGSKA (reference sequence). The CDR3 nucleotides read TGCAGTGCTCGTACTACGTACCTCCACTTT. The encoded protein is CSARTTYLHF.

There are a few counts of this clonotype. This rearrangement joins TRBV7-6 to TRBJ2-7, with TRBD1 identical over 9 bases. This CDR3 region has 16 residues. CDR1 is SGHVS and CDR2 is FNYEAQ in the germline V gene. J was trimmed by 2 bases and V by 5 bases; bases with no gene match: 10. The CDR3 here is CASSPNSGTGTYEQYF. CDR3 sequence (DNA): TGTGCCAGCAGCCCCAACTCCGGGACAGGGACCTACGAGCAGTACTTC.

Concerning this clonotype itself: Germline and junction disagree at one end, which may indicate a read error. The gene calls are TRBV9 and TRBJ2-2; TRBD2 is a possible D gene (5 bases). Germline assignment: CDR1 SGDLS and CDR2 YYNGEE. This CDR3 spans 13 amino acids. DNA of the CDR3: TGTGCCAGCAGCCCTAGTAACACCGGGGAGCGGTTTTTT. Translating it yields CASSPSNTGERFF. Full variable domain (rest looked up from reference TRBV9 and TRBJ2-2): DSGVTQTPKHLITATGQRVTLRCSPRSGDLSVYWYQQSLDQGLQFLIQYYNGEERAKGNILERFSAQQFPDLHSELNLSSLELGDSALYFCASSPSNTGERFFGEGSRLTVL.

The chain uses TRBV20-1 and TRBJ2-5; 8 nucleotides agree with TRBD2. Germline values: CDR1 DFQATT, CDR2 SNEGSKA (reference sequence). V trimming: 0 bases; J trimming: 4 bases; junction bases outside the gene matches: 7. The CDR3 is made up of 15 amino acids. The CDR3: CSARDRESGRETQYF. The CDR3 bases are TGCAGTGCTAGAGATAGAGAGAGCGGGAGAGAGACCCAGTACTTC.

This chain links TRBV5-1 with TRBJ2-3; a weak D match, TRBD2 (6 bases). Germline CDR1 is SGHRS and CDR2 is YFSETQ. V lost 2 bases to trimming and J lost 2 bases, with 15 bases between them. CDR3 size: 16 residues. The CDR3 protein is CASSLVPGEITDTQYF. The CDR3, as DNA: TGCGCCAGCAGCTTAGTACCGGGAGAGATCACAGATACGCAGTATTTT.

The chain carries TRBV3-1 and TRBJ2-1; D not certain. The CDR3 contains 12 residues. The germline gives CDR1 LGHDT, CDR2 YNNKEL (reference sequence). V lost 0 bases, J lost 8 bases, and 5 bases lay in between. CDR3 nucleotide sequence: TGTGCCAGCAGCCAAGATGGCTATGAGCAGTTCTTC. Translation gives CASSQDGYEQFF.

V usage is TRBV12-3 or TRBV12-4 and J usage is TRBJ1-2; no clear D. The CDR3 runs to 12 residues. Trimming cost V 3 bases and J 7 bases, with 9 bases left between them. In DNA form, the CDR3 reads TGTGCCAGCAGTTTTCCCCTCAGTGGCTACACCTTC. Translated: CASSFPLSGYTF.

This clonotype has just a few counts. The rearrangement joins TRBV7-8 to TRBJ2-7; 10 bases fit TRBD2. V was pared by 4 bases and J by 2 bases, with 11 bases of the junction left unmatched. Per germline, CDR1 SGHVS and CDR2 FQNEAQ. The CDR3 runs 17 residues. Here the CDR3 reads CASSWGLARLKAYEQYF. The CDR3 DNA reads TGTGCCAGCAGCTGGGGACTAGCGCGACTAAAGGCCTACGAGCAGTACTTC. Using reference TRBV7-8 and TRBJ2-7 for the parts outside the CDR3, the full variable domain is GAGVSQSPRYKVAKRGQDVALRCDPISGHVSLFWYQQALGQGPEFLTYFQNEAQLDKSGLPSDRFFAERPEGSVSTLKIQRTQQEDSAVYLCASSWGLARLKAYEQYFGPGTRLTVT.

The chain carries TRBV15 and TRBJ2-5; TRBD1 agrees at 10 bases. This CDR3 comprises 15 residues. CDR1 LNHNV and CDR2 YYDKDF come from the germline V gene (reference sequence). The V gene end was trimmed by 4 bases and the J gene end by 5 bases; junction bases not matched to a gene: 7. In DNA form, the CDR3 reads TGTGCCACCAGCACCGACAGGGGGCCATCGGAGACCCAGTACTTC. The encoded protein is CATSTDRGPSETQYF.

V and J are TRBV7-2 and TRBJ2-5, with TRBD2 matching over 12 bases. The V segment lost 2 bases and the J segment 4 bases; nucleotides outside the gene matches: 5. Germline V gives CDR1 SGHTA, CDR2 FQGNSA. This CDR3 region has 16 residues. As DNA, the CDR3 is TGTGCCAGCAGCTTATCCCGGGGACTAGCGGGAGAGACCCAGTACTTC. Its translation: CASSLSRGLAGETQYF.